The following is a T cell receptor beta chain sequence with its context. The clone's antigen remains unknown. There are no base qualities to consult, and no much larger clone falls within one base. The protocol used for the library was PCR. Sequenced using a NextSeq 500. Preparation of bulk TCR libraries followed a previously described approach, with the TCR primers listed in Table S5. The Qiagen AllPrep DNA/RNA kit was used to purify total RNA. Before analysis, reads from multiple sequencing runs of the same library were pooled. The original methods were these. Reads were retained only if an exact TCR constant sequence was present, and the retained reads were trimmed to 150 nt and grouped according to their 12-nt molecular barcodes. Within each barcode group, reads were sub-clustered at a 15% Levenshtein threshold, and quality-weighted consensus sequences were built per RNA molecule. Non-functional sequences were removed, as were lower-count sequences one edit away from another. Barcode sub-clusters with fewer than 20% of the maximum read count were removed, based on fitting two negative binomial distributions. TCRdb redid the processing of the public reads, applying fastp at Q25 and MiXCR, and retained in-frame beta chains. Entries are consolidated by CDR3 protein sequence, retaining the most common genes and DNA. The V and J calls, along with clone size, are taken from TCRdb and not from the paper's own processing. The sample table lists more than 450,000 distinct CDR3 sequences, about 25% of them with a count of one. Around 0.76% of the sample is in the top ten clones.

These data originate in a study of molecular identifiers for immune sequencing clone quantification listed by TCRdb under 2018. For context, the study as a whole: For a replicate experiment, the RNA from either approximately 20,000 or 100,000 naive CD8 T cells was divided into five aliquots, and four of those aliquots went on to sequencing. This methods study used CD8 T cells to benchmark TCR RNA copy counting and molecular-identifier clustering-based TCR repertoire sequencing (MIDCIRS). Summary of the overall study and its limitations: In CMV-specific effector cells, clones with more than 20 RNA copies accounted for over 98% of molecules, whereas in naive cells such clones accounted for under 1%. Highly expanded clone sizes could be underestimated because identical TCR molecules may share a barcode. When barcode sub-clustering was omitted, TCR diversity was inflated by chimeric consensus sequences, with chimeras reaching as high as 47%. The naive libraries included spiked-in Jurkat TCR RNA (roughly 9 copies' worth), and this RNA is not part of the donor repertoire. Spiked-in Jurkat TCR RNA equal to a single cell's worth was reported to be detectable even within 1,200,000 naive CD8 T cells. About three recovered TCR RNA copies per cell were obtained by modeling, versus around 9.8 by digital PCR, implying a capture efficiency of about 30%.

Naive CD8 T cell libraries were made from 20,000 to 1,000,000 sorted cells using 10%, 30% or 50% of purified RNA. On a BD FACSAria II, naive CD8 T cells were FACS-sorted as CD8+CD4-CCR7+CD45RA+ and collected into RLT Plus buffer. Approximately nine TCR copies' worth of Jurkat RNA were spiked into roughly 20,000-1,000,000 naive CD8 T cell samples to test detection sensitivity. CD8 T cells were enriched with RosetteSep CD8+ T Cell Enrichment Cocktail and Ficoll-Paque, followed by ACK red cell lysis. Via the germline V gene (reference sequence), CDR1 is SEHNR and CDR2 FQNEAQ. Ends trimmed: V by 0 bases, J by 10 bases; bases unmatched to a gene: 8. The CDR3 sequence holds 15 residues, the cysteine and phenylalanine included. Solely the CDR3 DNA is kept, with 45 bases framed from the first base.

The sequenced material came from naive CD8+ T cells from blood, with Jurkat cell RNA spiked in. The cell subset or site label, as the study defines it: FACS-sorted CD8+CD4-CCR7+CD45RA+ naive T cells. The chain uses TRBV7-9 and TRBJ2-2, with TRBD2 matching 7 junction bases. The TCR sequence derives from a human donor in good health. Some libraries in this study had Jurkat cell RNA spiked in. CDR3 region: CASSLAASGRAELFF. The bases are TGTGCCAGCAGCTTAGCGGCTAGCGGACGGGCGGAGCTGTTTTTT.